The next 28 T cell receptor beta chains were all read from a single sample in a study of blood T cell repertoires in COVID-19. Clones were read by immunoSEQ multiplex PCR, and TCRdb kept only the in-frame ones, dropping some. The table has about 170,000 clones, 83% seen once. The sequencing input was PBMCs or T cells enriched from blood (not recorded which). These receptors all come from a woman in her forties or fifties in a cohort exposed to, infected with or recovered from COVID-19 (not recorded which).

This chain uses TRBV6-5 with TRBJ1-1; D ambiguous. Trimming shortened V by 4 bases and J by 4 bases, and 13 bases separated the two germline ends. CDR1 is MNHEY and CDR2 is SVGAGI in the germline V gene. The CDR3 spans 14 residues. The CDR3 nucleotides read TGTGCCAGCAGTTCCAACAGTGGGAGCACTGAAGCTTTCTTT. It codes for CASSSNSGSTEAFF.

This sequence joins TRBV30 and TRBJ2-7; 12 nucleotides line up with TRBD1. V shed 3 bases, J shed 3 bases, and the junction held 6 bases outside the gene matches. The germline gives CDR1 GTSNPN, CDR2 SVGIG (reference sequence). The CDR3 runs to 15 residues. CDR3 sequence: CAWRRDRGPFYEQYF. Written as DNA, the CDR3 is TGTGCCTGGAGGCGGGACAGGGGGCCTTTCTACGAGCAGTACTTC.

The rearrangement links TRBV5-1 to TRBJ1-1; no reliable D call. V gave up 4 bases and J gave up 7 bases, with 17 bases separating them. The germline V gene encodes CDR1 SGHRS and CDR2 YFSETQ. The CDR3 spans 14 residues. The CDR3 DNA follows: TGCGCCAGCAGCCTGGGAGGGCTGGGGAGTGAAGCTTTCTTT. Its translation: CASSLGGLGSEAFF.

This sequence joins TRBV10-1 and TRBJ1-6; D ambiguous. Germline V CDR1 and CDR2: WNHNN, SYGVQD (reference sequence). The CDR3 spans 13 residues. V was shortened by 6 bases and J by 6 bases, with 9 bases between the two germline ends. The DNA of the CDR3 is TGCGCCAGCAGATCTAGACCTAATTCACCCCTCCACTTT. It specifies CASRSRPNSPLHF.

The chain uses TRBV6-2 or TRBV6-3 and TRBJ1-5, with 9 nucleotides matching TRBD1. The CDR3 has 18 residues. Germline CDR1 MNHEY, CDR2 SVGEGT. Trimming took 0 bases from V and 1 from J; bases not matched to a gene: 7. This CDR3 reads CASSYSLTGGSSNQPQHF. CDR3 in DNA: TGTGCCAGCAGTTACTCTCTGACAGGGGGATCGAGCAATCAGCCCCAGCATTTT.

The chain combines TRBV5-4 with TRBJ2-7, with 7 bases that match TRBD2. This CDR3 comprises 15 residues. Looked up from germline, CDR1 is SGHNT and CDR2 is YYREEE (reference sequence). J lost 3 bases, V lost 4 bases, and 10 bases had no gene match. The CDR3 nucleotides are TGTGCCAGCAGCCTTGTTTCTAGCGGAAACTACGAGCAGTACTTC. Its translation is CASSLVSSGNYEQYF. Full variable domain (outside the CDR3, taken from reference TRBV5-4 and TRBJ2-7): ETGVTQSPTHLIKTRGQQVTLRCSSQSGHNTVSWYQQALGQGPQFIFQYYREEENGRGNFPPRFSGLQFPNYSSELNVNALELDDSALYLCASSLVSSGNYEQYFGPGTRLTVT.

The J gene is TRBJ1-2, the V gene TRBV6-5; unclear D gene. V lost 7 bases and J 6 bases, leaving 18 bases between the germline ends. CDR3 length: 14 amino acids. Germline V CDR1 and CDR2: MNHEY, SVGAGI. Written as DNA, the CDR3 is TGTGCCAGCACCACCCCAGGTGCGCTTCATGGCTACACCTTC. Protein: CASTTPGALHGYTF.

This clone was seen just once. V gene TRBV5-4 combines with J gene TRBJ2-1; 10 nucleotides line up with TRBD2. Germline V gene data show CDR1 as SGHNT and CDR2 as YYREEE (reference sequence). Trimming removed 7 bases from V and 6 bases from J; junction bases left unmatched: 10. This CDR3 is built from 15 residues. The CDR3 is CASAGSGGAVNEQFF. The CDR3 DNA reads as TGTGCCAGCGCCGGAAGCGGGGGGGCTGTCAATGAGCAGTTCTTC.

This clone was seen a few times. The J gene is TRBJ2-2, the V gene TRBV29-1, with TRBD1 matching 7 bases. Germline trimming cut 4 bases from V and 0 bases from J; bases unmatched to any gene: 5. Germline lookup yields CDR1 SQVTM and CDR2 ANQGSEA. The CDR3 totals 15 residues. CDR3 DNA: TGCAGCGTTGTACCCGGGACAGCGAACACCGGGGAGCTGTTTTTT. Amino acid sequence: CSVVPGTANTGELFF.

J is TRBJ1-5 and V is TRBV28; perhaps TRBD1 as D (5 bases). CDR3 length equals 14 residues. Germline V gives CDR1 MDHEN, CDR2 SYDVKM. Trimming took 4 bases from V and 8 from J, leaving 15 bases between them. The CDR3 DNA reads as TGTGCCAGCAGTTGGGGGGGAGGGTTAGAGCCCCAGCATTTT. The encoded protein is CASSWGGGLEPQHF.

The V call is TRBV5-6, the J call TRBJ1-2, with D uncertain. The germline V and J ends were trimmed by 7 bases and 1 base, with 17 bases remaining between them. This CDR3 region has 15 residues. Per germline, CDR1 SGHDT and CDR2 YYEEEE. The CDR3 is CASPPPPVVNYGYTF. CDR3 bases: TGTGCCAGCCCTCCCCCTCCGGTGGTTAACTATGGCTACACCTTC. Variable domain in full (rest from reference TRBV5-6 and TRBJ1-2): DAGVTQSPTHLIKTRGQQVTLRCSPKSGHDTVSWYQQALGQGPQFIFQYYEEEERQRGNFPDRFSGHQFPNYSSELNVNALLLGDSALYLCASPPPPVVNYGYTFGSGTRLTVV.

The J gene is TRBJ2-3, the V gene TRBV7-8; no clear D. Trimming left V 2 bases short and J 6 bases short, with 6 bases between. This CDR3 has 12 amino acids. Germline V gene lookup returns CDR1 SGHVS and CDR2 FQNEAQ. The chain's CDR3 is CASSLSVDTQYF. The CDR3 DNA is TGTGCCAGCAGCTTATCAGTGGATACGCAGTATTTT.

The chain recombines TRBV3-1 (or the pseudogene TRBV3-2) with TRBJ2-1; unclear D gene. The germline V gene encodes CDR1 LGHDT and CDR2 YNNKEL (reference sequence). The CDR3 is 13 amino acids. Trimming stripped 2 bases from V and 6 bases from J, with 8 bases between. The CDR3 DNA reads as TGTGCCAGCAGCCAAAACAGACCCAATGAGCAGTTCTTC. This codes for CASSQNRPNEQFF.

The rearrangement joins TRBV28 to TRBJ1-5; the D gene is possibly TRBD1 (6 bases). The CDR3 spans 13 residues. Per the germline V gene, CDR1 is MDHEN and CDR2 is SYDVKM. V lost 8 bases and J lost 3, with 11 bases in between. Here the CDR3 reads CASEGGYNQPQHF. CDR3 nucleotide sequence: TGTGCCAGCGAGGGGGGGTACAATCAGCCCCAGCATTTT.

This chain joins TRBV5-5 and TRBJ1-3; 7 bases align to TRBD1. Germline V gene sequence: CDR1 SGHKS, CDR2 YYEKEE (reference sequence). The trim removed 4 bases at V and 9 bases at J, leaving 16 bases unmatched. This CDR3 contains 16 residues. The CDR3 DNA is TGTGCCAGCAGCCCCCTGACAGGGCCAACCTCTGGCACCATATATTTT. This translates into CASSPLTGPTSGTIYF.

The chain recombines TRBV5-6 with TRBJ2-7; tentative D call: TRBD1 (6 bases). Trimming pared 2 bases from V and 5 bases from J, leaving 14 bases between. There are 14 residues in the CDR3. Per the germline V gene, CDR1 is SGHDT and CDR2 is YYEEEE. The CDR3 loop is CASSFGTGSDEQYF. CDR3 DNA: TGTGCCAGCAGCTTTGGTACAGGGTCCGACGAGCAGTACTTC.

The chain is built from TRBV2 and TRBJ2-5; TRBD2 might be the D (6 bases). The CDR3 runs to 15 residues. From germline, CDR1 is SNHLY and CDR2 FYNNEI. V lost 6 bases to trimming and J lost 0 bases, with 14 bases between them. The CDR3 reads CASRREAGYQETQYF. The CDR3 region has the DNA TGTGCCAGCAGGAGGGAGGCGGGGTACCAAGAGACCCAGTACTTC.

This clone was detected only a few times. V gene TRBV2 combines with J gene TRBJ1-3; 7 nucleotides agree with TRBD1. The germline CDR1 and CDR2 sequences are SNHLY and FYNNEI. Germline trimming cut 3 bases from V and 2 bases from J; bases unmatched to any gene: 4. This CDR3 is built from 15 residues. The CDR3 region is CASSEWQGAGNTIYF. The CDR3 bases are TGTGCCAGCAGTGAGTGGCAGGGGGCTGGAAACACCATATATTTT.

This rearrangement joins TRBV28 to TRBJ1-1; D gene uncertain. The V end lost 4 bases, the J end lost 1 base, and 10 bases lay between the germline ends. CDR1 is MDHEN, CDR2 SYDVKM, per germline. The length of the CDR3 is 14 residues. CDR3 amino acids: CASSSLYRNTEAFF. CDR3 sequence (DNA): TGTGCCAGCAGTTCTCTCTACAGGAACACTGAAGCTTTCTTT.

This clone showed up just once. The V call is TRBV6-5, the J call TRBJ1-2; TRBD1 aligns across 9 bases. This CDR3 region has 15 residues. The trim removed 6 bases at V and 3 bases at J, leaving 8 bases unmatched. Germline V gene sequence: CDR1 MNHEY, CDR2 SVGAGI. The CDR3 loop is CASSTTGGKYYGYTF. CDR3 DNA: TGTGCCAGCAGCACTACAGGGGGCAAATACTATGGCTACACCTTC.

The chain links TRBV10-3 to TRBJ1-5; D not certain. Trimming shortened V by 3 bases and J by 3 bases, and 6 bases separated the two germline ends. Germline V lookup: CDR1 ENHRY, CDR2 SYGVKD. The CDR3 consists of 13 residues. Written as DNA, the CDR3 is TGTGCCATCAGTGACAGACACAATCAGCCCCAGCATTTT. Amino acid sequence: CAISDRHNQPQHF.

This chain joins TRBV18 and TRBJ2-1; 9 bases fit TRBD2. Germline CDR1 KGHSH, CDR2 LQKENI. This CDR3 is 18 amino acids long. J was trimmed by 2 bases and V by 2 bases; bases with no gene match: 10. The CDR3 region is CASSPALGLALTYNEQFF. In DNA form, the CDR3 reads TGTGCCAGCTCACCAGCCCTAGGACTAGCGCTTACCTACAATGAGCAGTTCTTC.

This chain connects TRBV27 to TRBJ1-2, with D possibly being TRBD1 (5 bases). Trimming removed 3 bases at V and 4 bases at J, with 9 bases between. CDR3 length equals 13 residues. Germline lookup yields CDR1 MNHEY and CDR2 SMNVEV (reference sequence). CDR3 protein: CASSFDRVYGYTF. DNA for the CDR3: TGTGCCAGCAGTTTCGACAGAGTCTATGGCTACACCTTC.

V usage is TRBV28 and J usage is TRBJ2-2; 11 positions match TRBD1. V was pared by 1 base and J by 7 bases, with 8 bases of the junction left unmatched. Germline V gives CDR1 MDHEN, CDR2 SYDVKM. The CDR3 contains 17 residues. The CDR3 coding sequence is TGTGCCAGCAGTTTATACCGGGACAGGGGGACGAACGGGGAGCTGTTTTTT. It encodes CASSLYRDRGTNGELFF.

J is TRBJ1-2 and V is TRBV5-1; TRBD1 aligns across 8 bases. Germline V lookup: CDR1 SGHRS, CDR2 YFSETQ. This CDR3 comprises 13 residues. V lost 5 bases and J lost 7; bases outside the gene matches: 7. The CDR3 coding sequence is TGCGCCAGCAGGGAGACAGGGGCTACTGGCTACACCTTC. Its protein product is CASRETGATGYTF.

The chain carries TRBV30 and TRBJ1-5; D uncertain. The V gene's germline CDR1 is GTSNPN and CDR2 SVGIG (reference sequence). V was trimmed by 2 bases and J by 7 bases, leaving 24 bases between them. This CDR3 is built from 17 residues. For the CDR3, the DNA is TGTGCCTGGAGTCCATTCCCCCCGGGATCCGGAGGACAGCCCCAGCATTTT. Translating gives CAWSPFPPGSGGQPQHF.

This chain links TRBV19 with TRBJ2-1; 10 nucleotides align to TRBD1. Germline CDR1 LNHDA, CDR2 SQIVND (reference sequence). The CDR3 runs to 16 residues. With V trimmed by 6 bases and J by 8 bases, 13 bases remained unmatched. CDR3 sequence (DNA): TGTGCCAGTAGCCCCCTAGGACAGGGGGGTACGTATGAGCAGTTCTTC. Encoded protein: CASSPLGQGGTYEQFF.

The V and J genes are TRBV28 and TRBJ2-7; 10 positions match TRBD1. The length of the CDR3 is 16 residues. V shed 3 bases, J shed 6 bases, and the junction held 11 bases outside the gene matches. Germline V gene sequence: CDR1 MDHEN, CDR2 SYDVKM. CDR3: CASSFLRGTGDPEQYF. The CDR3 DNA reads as TGTGCCAGCAGTTTTTTACGCGGGACAGGGGACCCCGAGCAGTACTTC. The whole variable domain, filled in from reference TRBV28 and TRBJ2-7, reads DVKVTQSSRYLVKRTGEKVFLECVQDMDHENMFWYRQDPGLGLRLIYFSYDVKMKEKGDIPEGYSVSREKKERFSLILESASTNQTSMYLCASSFLRGTGDPEQYFGPGTRLTVT.